This is a list of T cell receptor beta chains from one sample in a study of STAT5B mutations in CD4+ large granular lymphocyte leukemia. Clones were sequenced by immunoSEQ multiplex PCR, and TCRdb holds only the in-frame ones, with some missing. The profile shows about 30,000 clones, around 76% of them singletons. Sequenced sample: CD4+ T cells from blood buffy coats. These receptors originate from a human donor in good health. CDR3s include the opening cysteine and the closing phenylalanine or tryptophan. The D gene is left open where the match is weak. Clone size is shown for a subset of rows, as once, few, many or a class of expanded clone.

>TRBD1|-|TRBJ1-2|TRBV4-3
TGCGCCAGCAGCCTTACCCCCGGGACAGGGTTAGGCTACACCTTC
CASSLTPGTGLGYTF
>-|-|TRBJ1-5|TRBV7-2
TGTGCCAGCACCAAAGCGGGCGTTCAGCCCCAGCATTTT
CASTKAGVQPQHF
>-|-|TRBJ1-1|TRBV6-1
TGTGCCAGCAGGCAGGGAGCTGAAGCTTTCTTT
CASRQGAEAFF
>TRBD2|-|TRBJ2-1|TRBV7-2
TGTGCCAGCAGCCCGGCGAGCGCTAGCGGGGGGCAGTTCTTC
CASSPASASGGQFF
>-|-|TRBJ2-2|TRBV2
TGTGCCAGCAGGAGGGGCGCCGGGGAGCTGTTTTTT
CASRRGAGELFF
>-|few|TRBJ2-3|TRBV5-3
TGTGCCAGAAGCTCGGGGGGCCGAAGCACAGATACGCAGTATTTT
CARSSGGRSTDTQYF
>TRBD1|-|TRBJ1-2|TRBV10-3
TGTGCCATCAGTGGAAACAGGGGATATGGCTACACCTTC
CAISGNRGYGYTF
>TRBD1|-|TRBJ1-3|TRBV7-2
TGTGCCAGCAGCTTAGCGGGGGGGACAGGCTCTGGAAACACCATATATTTT
CASSLAGGTGSGNTIYF
>TRBD1|once|TRBJ2-2|TRBV18
TGTGCCAGCTCACCCCGAATGGCGGGACAGGGTTCCGGGGAGCTGTTTTTT
CASSPRMAGQGSGELFF
>TRBD1|-|TRBJ2-3|TRBV28
TGTGCCAGCAGTTTAATGAGGACAGGGTTGACAGATACGCAGTATTTT
CASSLMRTGLTDTQYF
>-|-|TRBJ2-3|TRBV5-5
TGTGCCAGCAGCCGGGGAGGGGGAAGCACAGATACGCAGTATTTT
CASSRGGGSTDTQYF
>TRBD1|-|TRBJ1-1|TRBV2
TGTGCCAGCATGAGGGACAGAAGGAACACTGAAGCTTTCTTT
CASMRDRRNTEAFF
>-|-|TRBJ1-2|TRBV18
TGTGCCAGCTCACCACCCCTCACGACCGCGGACTATGGCTACACCTTC
CASSPPLTTADYGYTF
>TRBD1|-|TRBJ2-3|TRBV5-4
TGTGCCAGCACCCTTCCAGGGGGCCAGACGGCAGATACGCAGTATTTT
CASTLPGGQTADTQYF
>TRBD2|-|TRBJ2-5|TRBV4-3
TGCGCCAGCAGCCGCCAGACCGCCCGGGACTACACGGAGACCCAGTACTTC
CASSRQTARDYTETQYF
>-|-|TRBJ2-7|TRBV6-5
TGTGCCAGCAGCCCTGGACAGGAGGGCCACGAGCAGTACTTC
CASSPGQEGHEQYF
>TRBD1|once|TRBJ1-1|TRBV6-5
TGTGCCAGCAGTTACTCGGGGACAGGGACAACTTTCTTT
CASSYSGTGTTFF
>-|-|TRBJ1-1|TRBV6-6
TGTGCCAGCACCCTCTCTATGAACACTGAAGCTTTCTTT
CASTLSMNTEAFF
>-|-|TRBJ2-3|TRBV12-1
TGTGCCAGCAGCTTTTGGGGGGGCCCGACCTCTAGCACAGATACGCAGTATTTT
CASSFWGGPTSSTDTQYF
>-|-|TRBJ1-5|TRBV4-3
TGCGCCAGCAGCCCGATCCATCGTGCTTTATTTTTAGGGATTCGGAATCAGCCCCAGCATTTT
CASSPIHRALFLGIRNQPQHF
>-|few|TRBJ1-4|TRBV30
TGTGCCTGCCCTGTTAAGGACAGCAATGAAAAACTGTTTTTT
CACPVKDSNEKLFF
>-|once|TRBJ2-5|TRBV10-3
TGTGCCATCAGTGACCCCTCTAGGGTAGCTAAGGAGACCCAGTACTTC
CAISDPSRVAKETQYF
>-|-|TRBJ2-3|TRBV27
TGTGCCAGCTCGTCGGTCCGACCGGGCAGGGCGACAGATACGCAGTATTTT
CASSSVRPGRATDTQYF
>-|-|TRBJ1-4|TRBV19
TGTGCCAGTAGTATACCGGCCTCCAATGAAAAACTGTTTTTT
CASSIPASNEKLFF
>TRBD1|-|TRBJ1-2|TRBV25-1
TGTGCCAGCAGCCCCGCGGGACAGGGTTCTGGCTACACCTTC
CASSPAGQGSGYTF
>-|-|TRBJ1-1|TRBV1
TGCACCAGCAGCCAAGGTAAGGGATTCACTGAAGCTTTCTTT
CTSSQGKGFTEAFF
>-|-|TRBJ2-7|TRBV2
TGTGCCAGCAGTGAGGCAGCTTTCGCCTACGAGCAGTACTTC
CASSEAAFAYEQYF
>TRBD2|-|TRBJ2-3|TRBV7-2
TGTGCCAGCAGCTTAAACGTAGCGGGGGGGAGCACAGATACGCAGTATTTT
CASSLNVAGGSTDTQYF
>-|once|TRBJ2-7|TRBV6-1
TGTGCCAGCAGTGACCTGGGCAGGGGCGGATACGAGCAGTACTTC
CASSDLGRGGYEQYF
>TRBD2|few|TRBJ2-3|TRBV5-1
TGCGCCAGCACCAAGACTAGCGGAGCTAACACAGATACGCAGTATTTT
CASTKTSGANTDTQYF